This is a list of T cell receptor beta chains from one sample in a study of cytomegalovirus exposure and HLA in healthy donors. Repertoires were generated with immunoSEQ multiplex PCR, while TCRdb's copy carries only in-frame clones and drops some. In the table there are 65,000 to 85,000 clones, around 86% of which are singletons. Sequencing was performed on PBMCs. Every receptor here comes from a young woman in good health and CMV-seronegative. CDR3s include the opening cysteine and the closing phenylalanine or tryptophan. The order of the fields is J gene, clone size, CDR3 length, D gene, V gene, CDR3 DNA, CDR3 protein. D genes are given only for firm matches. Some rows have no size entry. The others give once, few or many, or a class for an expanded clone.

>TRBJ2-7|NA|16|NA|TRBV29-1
TGCAGCGTTGAAGATCTATCGGGAGCGACCTCCTACGAGCAGTACTTC
CSVEDLSGATSYEQYF
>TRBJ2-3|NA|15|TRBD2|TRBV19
TGTGCCAGTGTAAGGACTAGCGGGAGGCCAGATACGCAGTATTTT
CASVRTSGRPDTQYF
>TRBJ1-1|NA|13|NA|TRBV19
TGTGCCAGTAGTACCATAAGGGGCCCTGAAGCTTTCTTT
CASSTIRGPEAFF
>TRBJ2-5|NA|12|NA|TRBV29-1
TGCAGCGTTGGCGGGAACGAGGAGACCCAGTACTTC
CSVGGNEETQYF
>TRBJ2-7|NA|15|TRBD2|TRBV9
TGTGCCAGCAGCGTAGAAGCGGGAGCGACCTACGAGCAGTACTTC
CASSVEAGATYEQYF
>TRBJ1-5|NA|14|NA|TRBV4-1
TGCGCCAGCAGCCAACCAGGGTTCAATCAGCCCCAGCATTTT
CASSQPGFNQPQHF
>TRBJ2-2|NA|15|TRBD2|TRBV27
TGTGCCAGTACTAGACTAGCGGCGAACACCGGGGAGCTGTTTTTT
CASTRLAANTGELFF
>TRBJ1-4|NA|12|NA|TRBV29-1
TGCAGCGTTGGACAGCCTAATGAAAAACTGTTTTTT
CSVGQPNEKLFF
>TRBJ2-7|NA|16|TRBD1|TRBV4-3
TGCGCCAGCAGCCAAGAGGAGGGGGACAGGGGCTACGAGCAGTACTTC
CASSQEEGDRGYEQYF
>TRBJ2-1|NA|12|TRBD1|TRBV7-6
TGTGCCAGCAGCTTGGGGACAGGAGAGCAGTTCTTC
CASSLGTGEQFF
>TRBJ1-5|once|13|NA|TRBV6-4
TGTGCCAGCAGTGTAGAGCGGGATCAGCCCCAGCATTTT
CASSVERDQPQHF
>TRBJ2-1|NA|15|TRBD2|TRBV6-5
TGTGCCAGCAGTTTTCTAGCGGGAGTAAGGAATGAGCAGTTCTTC
CASSFLAGVRNEQFF
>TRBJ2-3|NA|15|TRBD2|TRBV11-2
TGTGCCAGCAGCTCCTACGGAGCGGGGACAGATACGCAGTATTTT
CASSSYGAGTDTQYF
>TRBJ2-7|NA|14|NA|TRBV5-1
TGCGCCAGCAGCTTGGACGGGAGTAGAGCCGAGCAGTACTTC
CASSLDGSRAEQYF
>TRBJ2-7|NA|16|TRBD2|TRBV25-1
TGTGCCAGCAGTGAGGCGACTAGCGGGAGGGCCCGAGAGCAGTACTTC
CASSEATSGRAREQYF
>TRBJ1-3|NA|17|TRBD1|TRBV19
TGTGCCAGTAGGACTTGGGGACAGTCGAACTCTGGAAACACCATATATTTT
CASRTWGQSNSGNTIYF
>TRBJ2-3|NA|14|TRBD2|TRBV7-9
TGTGCCAGCAGCTTAGGACTAGCGGGAGATACGCAGTATTTT
CASSLGLAGDTQYF
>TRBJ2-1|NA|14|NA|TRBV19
TGTGCCAGTAGTATCAGGACATCCTACAATGAGCAGTTCTTC
CASSIRTSYNEQFF
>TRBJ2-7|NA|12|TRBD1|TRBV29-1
TGCAGCGTTGGAACAGGGGGAGACGAGCAGTACTTC
CSVGTGGDEQYF
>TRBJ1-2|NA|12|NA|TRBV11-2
TGTGCCAGCAGGCCACAGCACTATGGCTACACCTTC
CASRPQHYGYTF
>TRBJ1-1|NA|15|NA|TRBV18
TGTGCCAGCTCACCTTCGGGACACTCGAACACTGAAGCTTTCTTT
CASSPSGHSNTEAFF
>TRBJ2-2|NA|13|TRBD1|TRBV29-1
TGCAGCATCCGGACAGGGGGCGGCGGGGAGCTGTTTTTT
CSIRTGGGGELFF
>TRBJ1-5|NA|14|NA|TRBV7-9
TGTGCCAGCAGCTTCGGGTATAGCAATCAGCCCCAGCATTTT
CASSFGYSNQPQHF
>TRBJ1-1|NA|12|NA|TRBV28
TGTGCCAGCAGCCTCGGACAGTTTGAAGCTTTCTTT
CASSLGQFEAFF
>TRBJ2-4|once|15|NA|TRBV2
TGTGCCAGCAGTGGGACAGAGGGCGTGGGAAACATTCAGTACTTC
CASSGTEGVGNIQYF
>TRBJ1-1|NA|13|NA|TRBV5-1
TGCGCCAGCAGCTTGGATGGTTCCAGGGCGGCTTTCTTT
CASSLDGSRAAFF
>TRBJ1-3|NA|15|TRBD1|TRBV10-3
TGTGCCATCAGGGGGACAGGGATGTATGGAACCACCATATATTTT
CAIRGTGMYGTTIYF
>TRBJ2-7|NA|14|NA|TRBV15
TGTGCCACCAGCCCGAGGCACGGCTCCTACGAGCAGTACTTC
CATSPRHGSYEQYF
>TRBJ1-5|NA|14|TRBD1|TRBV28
TGTGCCAGCAGTACGACAGGGAGCAATCAGCCCCAGCATTTT
CASSTTGSNQPQHF
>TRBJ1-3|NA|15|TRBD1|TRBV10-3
TGTGCCATCACCCTAAGGACAGGGGCTGGAAACACCATATATTTT
CAITLRTGAGNTIYF
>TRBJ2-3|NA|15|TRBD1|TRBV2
TGTGCCAGCCGCGGGACAGGGGGCGGAGCAGATACGCAGTATTTT
CASRGTGGGADTQYF
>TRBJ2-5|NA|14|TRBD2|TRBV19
TGTGCCAGTAGTCCAGCGGGCGGGGGGGAGACCCAGTACTTC
CASSPAGGGETQYF
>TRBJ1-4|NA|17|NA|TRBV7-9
TGTGCCAGCAGCCATATACCTCTAGGACTCGGCAGTGAAAAACTGTTTTTT
CASSHIPLGLGSEKLFF